The clone carrying this TCR beta chain was seen once. Assay used: immunoSEQ multiplex PCR; TCRdb lists only in-frame clones, some missing. This table holds about 110,000 clones, approximately 92% found once. This sample is part of a study of blood T cell repertoires in COVID-19. This CDR3 has 14 amino acids. V lost 0 bases, J lost 1 base, and 6 bases lay in between. The germline CDR1 and CDR2 sequences are SNHLY and FYNNEI. The source material was peripheral blood. The chain carries TRBV2 and TRBJ1-1; D gene ambiguous. This clonotype was sampled from a woman of 80 years or more with acute or convalescent COVID-19. The CDR3 loop is CASSEAWQNTEAFF. The CDR3 coding sequence is TGTGCCAGCAGTGAAGCCTGGCAGAACACTGAAGCTTTCTTT.